The 31 T cell receptor beta chains reported below all come from one sample, sequenced in a study of T cells in Graves' hyperthyroidism and ophthalmopathy (dated by TCRdb to 2018 to 2020). Library prep was done by multiplex PCR. The run used an Illumina HiSeq 2000. Amplification of TCR beta CDR3 regions was carried out from RNA transcripts. For the first round of RT-PCR on the TCR CDR3, the HTBI primer set was used together with the Qiagen OneStep RT-PCR kit. The public sequencing data were trimmed at Q25 with fastp and processed into clonotypes with MiXCR by TCRdb, which kept only in-frame beta chains. Every CDR3 protein is listed once, alongside the most common genes and DNA of its rows. The table for this sample lists over 650,000 distinct CDR3 sequences; about 45% of them were counted only once. The leading ten clones occupy under 8% of the sample. What was sequenced was peripheral blood or thyroid tissue (not recorded which). The receptor set was obtained from an adult man with Graves' disease, either hyperthyroidism or ophthalmopathy (not recorded which).

V and J are TRBV2 and TRBJ2-2; 7 bases match TRBD1. The CDR3 runs 15 residues. Germline-derived CDR1 and CDR2 are SNHLY and FYNNEI. The ends lost 1 base at V and 6 bases at J; junction bases unmatched: 5. The CDR3 protein is CASSEEGASSGELFF. CDR3 bases: TGTGCCAGCAGTGAAGAGGGGGCGAGCTCCGGGGAGCTGTTTTTT.

This rearrangement joins TRBV5-1 to TRBJ1-6; 7 positions agree with TRBD1. The CDR3 consists of 15 residues. The germline CDR1 and CDR2 sequences are SGHRS and YFSETQ. The V segment lost 4 bases and the J segment 10 bases; nucleotides outside the gene matches: 11. The DNA of the CDR3 is TGCGCCAGCAGCCCTACAGGGGACCCAGACTCACCCCTCCACTTT. The encoded protein is CASSPTGDPDSPLHF. The full variable domain, with the rest looked up from reference TRBV5-1 and TRBJ1-6, is KAGVTQTPRYLIKTRGQQVTLSCSPISGHRSVSWYQQTPGQGLQFLFEYFSETQRNKGNFPGRFSGRQFSNSRSEMNVSTLELGDSALYLCASSPTGDPDSPLHFGNGTRLTVT.

The chain is built from TRBV12-3 or TRBV12-4 and TRBJ1-1; weak D call: TRBD1 (5 bases). The CDR3 sequence is 13 residues long. V was trimmed by 5 bases and J by 11 bases, leaving 18 bases between them. CDR3 protein: CASSRDGRLGAFF. CDR3 in DNA: TGTGCCAGCAGTCGGGACGGCCGTTTGGGGGCTTTCTTT.

This rearrangement joins TRBV7-8 to TRBJ2-2; unclear D gene. This CDR3 is 15 amino acids long. Germline assignment: CDR1 SGHVS and CDR2 FQNEAQ. The V and J ends lost 5 bases and 6 bases respectively, with 16 bases between them. The DNA of the CDR3 is TGTGCCAGCAGCCCCGCATGGGTTGCACCCGGGGAGCTGTTTTTT. Encoded protein: CASSPAWVAPGELFF.

The genes are TRBV20-1 and TRBJ1-2, with 9 bases lining up with TRBD1. With 4 bases clipped from V and 2 bases from J, the junction kept 5 bases outside the gene matches. The CDR3 totals 14 residues. Germline V gives CDR1 DFQATT, CDR2 SNEGSKA (reference sequence). CDR3 nucleotide sequence: TGCAGTGCTACCCAGGGACAGGGAAACTATGGCTACACCTTC. As protein: CSATQGQGNYGYTF.

Concerning this clonotype: A much bigger clone sits one base away, suggesting this may be a read error. The rearrangement links TRBV7-9 to TRBJ1-5; D might be TRBD1 (5 bases). CDR1 is SEHNR, CDR2 FQNEAQ, per germline (reference sequence). The CDR3 consists of 15 residues. CDR3 sequence reads: CAGSQRLGRDQPQHF. CDR3 nucleotides: TGTGCCGGCAGCCAGAGGCTGGGCAGGGACCAGCCCCAGCATTTT.

In nucleotides, the CDR3 is TGTGCCAGCAGTGAACGGCCAGGGGATAATTCACCCCTCCACTTT. It translates to CASSERPGDNSPLHF. V gene TRBV2 combines with J gene TRBJ1-6; D perhaps matches TRBD1 (6 bases). Germline CDR1 and CDR2: SNHLY and FYNNEI. This CDR3 is 15 amino acids long. Trimming cost V 2 bases and J 5 bases, with 10 bases left between them.

At least ten counts were recorded for this clonotype. The V gene is TRBV15, the J gene TRBJ1-2; D is undetermined. The CDR3 sequence is 16 residues long. V shed 0 bases and J shed 4 bases, with 15 bases lying between them. Germline assignment: CDR1 LNHNV and CDR2 YYDKDF (reference sequence). In DNA, the CDR3 is TGTGCCACCAGCAGAGATCGTGTGACCGGAACCTATGGCTACACCTTC. The encoded protein is CATSRDRVTGTYGYTF.

About this clonotype itself: At one end the junction does not follow the germline gene, possibly because of a read error. The CDR3 here is CASTKGGSTGELPF. CDR3 sequence (DNA): TGTGCCAGTACCAAAGGGGGTAGTACCGGGGAGCTGCCTTTT. The chain couples TRBV19 to TRBJ2-2; D is possibly TRBD1 (6 bases). The CDR3 loop spans 14 amino acids. Germline CDR1 LNHDA, CDR2 SQIVND (reference sequence).

This clonotype was detected many times. This rearrangement joins TRBV10-3 to TRBJ1-5, with 7 bases aligning to TRBD1. Germline CDR1 ENHRY, CDR2 SYGVKD. With 3 bases clipped from V and 3 bases from J, the junction kept 8 bases outside the gene matches. The CDR3 has 16 amino acids. The CDR3 nucleotides are TGTGCCATCAGTGATCGTGAAGGGACAGTCAATCAGCCCCAGCATTTT. It is translated as CAISDREGTVNQPQHF.

This clonotype was seen a handful of times. A junction boundary mismatches the germline segment, possibly from a read error. The chain has TRBV10-3 and TRBJ1-1; perhaps TRBD1 as D (5 bases). Per the germline V gene, CDR1 is ENHRY and CDR2 is SYGVKD. CDR3 length: 15 residues. DNA for the CDR3: TGTGCCAGCAGTGAATTCGAGGGGCCGAGGACTGAAGCTTTCTTT. Translation: CASSEFEGPRTEAFF.

This clonotype was seen a handful of times. The chain couples TRBV7-2 to TRBJ1-5; 8 positions agree with TRBD1. There are 15 residues in the CDR3. Germline V gene lookup returns CDR1 SGHTA and CDR2 FQGNSA. Trimming at V came to 6 bases and at J to 0 bases, leaving 4 bases not matched to a gene. The CDR3 protein is CASSPGQASNQPQHF. The CDR3 DNA reads TGTGCCAGCAGTCCGGGACAGGCTAGCAATCAGCCCCAGCATTTT.

This clonotype has ten or more counts. V gene TRBV29-1 combines with J gene TRBJ2-5; D possibly matches TRBD1 or TRBD2 (6 bases each). V was trimmed by 7 bases and J by 5 bases, leaving 14 bases between them. This CDR3 is built from 12 residues. The V gene's germline CDR1 is SQVTM and CDR2 ANQGSEA. The CDR3 loop is CSAGGQGETQYF. The CDR3 DNA is TGCAGCGCCGGAGGGCAGGGGGAGACCCAGTACTTC.

CDR3 bases: TGTGCCAGTACCCATACGAACACTGAAGCTTTCTTT. Its translation: CASTHTNTEAFF. The rearrangement joins TRBV19 to TRBJ1-1; D not certain. The CDR3 spans 12 residues. Germline CDR1 LNHDA, CDR2 SQIVND (reference sequence). Trimming left V 7 bases short and J 1 base short, with 7 bases between.

The chain carries TRBV11-1 and TRBJ2-6; possibly TRBD1 for D (5 bases). Trimming shortened V by 9 bases and J by 12 bases, and 21 bases separated the two germline ends. This CDR3 spans 14 amino acids. The germline V gene has CDR1 SGHAT and CDR2 FQDESV (reference sequence). The CDR3 sequence is CASIAVSGASVLTF. The CDR3 DNA sequence: TGTGCCAGTATCGCCGTCTCTGGGGCCTCCGTCCTGACTTTC.

This clonotype was counted a few times. One junction end does not reproduce the germline sequence, and a read error may be involved. The chain joins TRBV7-9 to TRBJ1-1, with a tentative D call TRBD1 (5 bases). CDR3 length equals 13 residues. Looked up from germline, CDR1 is SEHNR and CDR2 is FQNEAQ (reference sequence). This CDR3 is CASSQVGGTEAFF. The CDR3 DNA sequence: TGCGCCAGCAGCCAAGTTGGGGGGACTGAAGCTTTCTTT.

This clonotype was picked up many times. The V and J genes are TRBV29-1 and TRBJ2-2; TRBD2 agrees at 10 bases. This CDR3 has 15 amino acids. J lost 6 bases, V lost 6 bases, and 10 bases had no gene match. Germline-derived CDR1 and CDR2 are SQVTM and ANQGSEA. Here the CDR3 DNA reads TGCAGCGTGACGATAGCGGGAGGCCCCCCCGGGGAGCTGTTTTTT. This encodes CSVTIAGGPPGELFF.

On this clonotype itself: The junction departs from the called germline gene at one end, perhaps through a read error. The chain is built from TRBV5-8 and TRBJ1-2; no clear D gene. CDR1 SGHTS and CDR2 YDEGEE come from the germline V gene. This CDR3 contains 14 residues. Here the CDR3 DNA reads TGCGCCAGCAGCCAAGTCAGAGCTAACTATGGCTACACCTTC. This sequence encodes CASSQVRANYGYTF.

This clonotype has ten or more counts. The chain uses TRBV5-6 and TRBJ1-2; 8 nucleotides match TRBD1. Per germline, CDR1 SGHDT and CDR2 YYEEEE. The CDR3 is 14 amino acids. V shed 1 base, J shed 6 bases, and the junction held 5 bases outside the gene matches. CDR3 residues: CASSLSGTGNGYTF. Here the CDR3 DNA reads TGTGCCAGCAGCTTGTCCGGGACAGGAAATGGCTACACCTTC.

As for this clonotype: The junction differs from germline at one of its ends, possibly a read error. J is TRBJ1-4 and V is TRBV7-2, with TRBD1 as a possible D gene (5 bases). Germline CDR1 reads SGHTA; CDR2 reads FQGNSA. The CDR3 has 12 amino acids. The DNA of the CDR3 is TGTGCCAGCAGCCAGGACATCGGAAAACCGTTTTTT. Translating gives CASSQDIGKPFF.

This clonotype has at least ten counts. J is TRBJ1-1 and V is TRBV29-1; 9 nucleotides line up with TRBD1. The CDR3 has 14 amino acids. J lost 1 base, V lost 4 bases, and 4 bases had no gene match. Germline V gene data show CDR1 as SQVTM and CDR2 as ANQGSEA. DNA for the CDR3: TGCAGCGTTGGGGGACAGGGTGGGAACACTGAAGCTTTCTTT. Protein sequence: CSVGGQGGNTEAFF. Looking up the rest from reference TRBV29-1 and TRBJ1-1 gives the full variable domain: SAVISQKPSRDICQRGTSLTIQCQVDSQVTMMFWYRQQPGQSLTLIATANQGSEATYESGFVIDKFPISRPNLTFSTLTVSNMSPEDSSIYLCSVGGQGGNTEAFFGQGTRLTVV.

V and J are TRBV7-9 and TRBJ1-4; D is perhaps TRBD1 (5 bases). This CDR3 region has 13 residues. V lost 3 bases, J lost 8 bases, and 10 bases lay in between. Germline CDR1 is SEHNR and CDR2 is FQNEAQ (reference sequence). Written as DNA, the CDR3 is TGTGCCAGCAGCTTCCGGGACCTCGAAAAACTGTTTTTT. This sequence encodes CASSFRDLEKLFF. Drawing the rest from reference TRBV7-9 and TRBJ1-4, the complete variable domain is DTGVSQNPRHKITKRGQNVTFRCDPISEHNRLYWYRQTLGQGPEFLTYFQNEAQLEKSRLLSDRFSAERPKGSFSTLEIQRTEQGDSAMYLCASSFRDLEKLFFGSGTQLSVL.

The chain is built from TRBV15 and TRBJ2-7; 7 bases are shared with TRBD1. Germline values: CDR1 LNHNV, CDR2 YYDKDF (reference sequence). V gave up 0 bases and J gave up 2 bases; unmatched junction bases: 4. The CDR3 sequence is 15 residues long. The CDR3 loop is CATSRDRDRAYEQYF. The CDR3 DNA reads TGTGCCACCAGCAGAGATCGGGACAGAGCCTACGAGCAGTACTTC.

This clonotype showed up just a few times. The gene calls are TRBV2 and TRBJ1-1, with a possible D match to TRBD1 (6 bases). The CDR3 is 18 amino acids. Germline V gene lookup returns CDR1 SNHLY and CDR2 FYNNEI. Trimming cost V 1 base and J 0 bases, with 18 bases left between them. CDR3 nucleotide sequence: TGTGCCAGCAGTGAAGGGGGGGACATGGAAAACATGAACACTGAAGCTTTCTTT. This sequence encodes CASSEGGDMENMNTEAFF.

The rearrangement joins TRBV5-1 to TRBJ1-5; D unclear. This CDR3 region has 14 residues. V lost 4 bases to trimming and J lost 7 bases, with 15 bases between them. The V gene's germline CDR1 is SGHRS and CDR2 YFSETQ. In nucleotides, the CDR3 is TGCGCCAGCAGCCCACGTCAGTCACACCAGCCCCAGCATTTT. It yields the protein CASSPRQSHQPQHF.

The rearrangement uses TRBV20-1 and TRBJ1-2; 9 bases fit TRBD1. The CDR3 extends over 15 amino acids. Unmatched junction bases numbered 9, after V lost 5 bases and J lost 2 bases. Looked up from germline, CDR1 is DFQATT and CDR2 is SNEGSKA (reference sequence). This chain's CDR3 is CSAGRDRDENYGYTF. The CDR3 DNA reads as TGCAGTGCTGGCCGGGACAGGGATGAAAACTATGGCTACACCTTC.

The gene calls are TRBV7-9 and TRBJ1-5, with TRBD1 matching 7 bases. Germline CDR1 reads SEHNR; CDR2 reads FQNEAQ (reference sequence). The CDR3 length is 16 residues. The trim removed 6 bases at V and 5 bases at J, leaving 13 bases unmatched. The DNA for the CDR3 is TGTGCCAGCAGTTATCCGACAGGGTTTGGGGATCAGCCCCAGCATTTT. Its translation: CASSYPTGFGDQPQHF.

This clonotype has ten or more counts. V is TRBV10-3 and J is TRBJ2-2, with unresolved D. Germline assignment: CDR1 ENHRY and CDR2 SYGVKD. This CDR3 is 14 amino acids long. V lost 1 base and J lost 6, with 9 bases in between. This CDR3 reads CAISELSGSGELFF. The CDR3 region has the DNA TGTGCCATCAGTGAGTTAAGTGGTTCCGGGGAGCTGTTTTTT.

This chain connects TRBV10-3 to TRBJ2-7, with TRBD2 matching 7 bases. The CDR3 covers 13 residues. The germline V gene has CDR1 ENHRY and CDR2 SYGVKD. The V gene end was trimmed by 5 bases and the J gene end by 5 bases; junction bases not matched to a gene: 6. The CDR3 here is CAISTGGTHEQYF. DNA for the CDR3: TGTGCCATCAGTACGGGAGGAACCCACGAGCAGTACTTC.

This clonotype appeared a few times. The chain combines TRBV7-8 with TRBJ1-4; D is unresolved. The germline V gene encodes CDR1 SGHVS and CDR2 FQNEAQ. The ends were cut back, 2 bases at V and 8 bases at J, with 9 bases in the middle. The CDR3 covers 13 residues. The CDR3 DNA reads as TGTGCCAGCAGCTTAAGAAACGGAGAAAAACTGTTTTTT. Its translation is CASSLRNGEKLFF.

This sequence joins TRBV2 and TRBJ1-2, with a possible D match to TRBD1 (5 bases). Deletions cut 6 bases from V and 0 bases from J, with 14 bases between. This CDR3 is 15 amino acids long. The germline CDR1 and CDR2 sequences are SNHLY and FYNNEI. CDR3 amino acids: CASSAGGVANYGYTF. The CDR3, as DNA: TGTGCCAGCAGCGCGGGGGGGGTCGCTAACTATGGCTACACCTTC.